This TCR beta chain is drawn from a study of CD8 T cells in Susac syndrome. Whole-study context: Blood was drawn from patients with Susac syndrome. At that point, they were therapy-naive, on corticosteroids, or on intravenous immunoglobulin alone. Study observations and caveats: TCR sequencing and HLA analysis covered a relatively small number of individuals. The Susac syndrome CD4+ T cell repertoires displayed no clonal expansion.

An amount of RNA that ranged from 0.5 to 1 ug was reverse transcribed with random hexamers. TCR beta CDR3 was amplified by immunoSEQ covering 54 Vbeta and 13 Jbeta. TCRdb ran MiXCR on the immunoSEQ multiplex PCR reads and lists one entry per CDR3 protein. The table shows approximately 180,000 distinct CDR3 sequences, with over 90% occurring only once. Germline CDR1 and CDR2: SGHRS and YFSETQ. Trimming cost V 7 bases and J 6 bases; bases outside gene matches: 8. The CDR3 runs to 14 residues. Concerning this clonotype: Its antigen remains unidentified.

Sequenced: CD4+ T cells from PBMCs. This TCR came from a human donor with Susac syndrome. The chain carries TRBV5-1 and TRBJ2-1, with 9 nucleotides matching TRBD1. The CDR3 DNA sequence: TGCGCCAGCCAAGGGTTGGACAGGGGCAATGAGCAGTTCTTC. Encoded protein: CASQGLDRGNEQFF.